This T cell receptor beta chain was obtained from a study of low-dose radiotherapy and immunotherapy resistance in tumors (dated by TCRdb to the early 2020s). In the study overall: In Cohort 1, 0.5 Gy per fraction was delivered every 2 weeks, and a total PTV dose of 6.5 Gy was prescribed. Nivolumab and ipilimumab were both given intravenously, with nivolumab at a 240 mg flat dose every two weeks and ipilimumab at 1 mg/kg every six weeks. Cyclophosphamide 200 mg/m2 was given intravenously every two weeks, one day before each radiation and immunotherapy administration. Starting on cycle 1 day 1, patients took 300 mg of aspirin by mouth once a day for four cycles. In Cohort 2, 1 Gy per fraction was delivered every two weeks, for a total of 13 Gy over 26 weeks. No randomization into treatment groups was done for the people taking part in the trial. Eight patients were included in the translational analysis: three from the first dose cohort and the first five from the second dose cohort.

According to the study, the label for this sample's time point signals: after trial treatment. Sample treatment or condition, as interpreted from the label and publication: LDRT plus nivolumab, ipilimumab, low-dose cyclophosphamide and aspirin (RACIN trial). Donors were enrolled in RACIN, a single-arm phase I dose-escalation trial combining nivolumab, ipilimumab, aspirin, low-dose cyclophosphamide and low-dose radiotherapy. Patients were eligible if they had advanced solid tumors that were TIL-negative. These reads were obtained on an Illumina HiSeq 2500. First-strand cDNA was synthesized using Superscript III and a set of TRAV- and TRBV-specific primers, so that both TCRalpha and TCRbeta chains were covered. TCRs were amplified with Phusion for 20 PCR cycles, with a constant-region primer paired with the adapter attached to the V primers. Isolated mRNA was amplified with the MessageAmp II aRNA Amplification Kit, using a roughly 15-hour in vitro transcription at 37°C. The Dynabeads mRNA DIRECT Purification Kit was used to isolate mRNA for TCR sequencing. Indexed Illumina adapters were added in a second Phusion PCR of about 24 cycles, after which AMPure XP beads were used to purify the products. As for how the authors treated the data: Custom Perl scripts pooled TCR sequences encoding the same protein, removed out-of-frame sequences and computed each clonotype's abundance. Any TCR sequence supported by only a single read was excluded from analysis. Repertoire metrics included Shannon entropy, Gini index, clonality, richness, and frequency of TCRs shared between repertoires. The public reads were reprocessed in TCRdb via fastp at Q25 and MiXCR, keeping in-frame beta chains. CDR3 protein duplicates are merged, each entry listing the most common genes and DNA. The V and J calls were determined by TCRdb, not by the authors. The sample table contains roughly 100,000 distinct CDR3 sequences; only one count was recorded for around 20% of them. The top ten clones comprise around 13% of the sample.

V gives up 1 base and J gives up 6 bases, and the segment between their germline ends measures 14 bases. The CDR3 sequence holds 15 residues, the cysteine and phenylalanine included. The sequence is cut down to CDR3 DNA, 45 bases in frame from base 1. In the germline V gene, CDR1 corresponds to SGHNT and CDR2 to YENEEA. This clonotype has just one count. Its antigen specificity is not known. Base qualities are not at hand, and no much larger clone is one base apart. One read yields weak evidence. Sample: PBMCs, taken after low-dose radiotherapy plus immunotherapy. The sequence links TRBV11-3 to TRBJ2-3; perhaps TRBD2 is the D gene, with 5 bases matching. This sequence originates from a female donor with ovarian cancer. The CDR3 protein: CASSLGASNRDTQYF. The DNA is TGTGCCAGCAGCTTAGGGGCTAGCAACCGGGATACGCAGTATTTT.